This T cell receptor (beta chain) was retrieved from a study of shared clonotypes between healthy human individuals. Researchers ran the assay at a deep level. Original processing notes: ImmunoSEQ supplied junction-only sequences lacking quality scores, so filtering was different. Assay: immunoSEQ multiplex PCR; the TCRdb copy retains only in-frame clones and omits some. V, J and clone size reflect that table, while D and trimming were determined from the DNA. Here the sample spans about 530,000 clones, around 96% being singletons. Points on this clone: Its antigen remains unknown.

Study-wide results and limits: Naive CD4 clonotypes overlapped across a few donors at roughly 5.1%. Researchers found naive subsets generally carried larger estimated richness than memory subsets.

Germline-derived CDR1 and CDR2 are MNHNY and SVGAGI (reference sequence). The CDR3 runs to 14 residues. Trimming removed 3 bases at V and 7 bases at J, with 12 bases between. The chain is built from TRBV6-6 and TRBJ2-2; D is ambiguous. Input material: naive CD4+ T cells sorted from blood. The subset denotes: CD45RA+ positively selected. The clonotype originates from a woman aged 25-40 years in good health. The CDR3 loop is CASSYWIKDGELFF. DNA for the CDR3: TGTGCCAGCAGTTATTGGATCAAAGACGGGGAGCTGTTTTTT.